The 2 T cell receptor beta chains below all came from one sample that was sequenced in a study of blood T cell repertoires in COVID-19. Assay used: immunoSEQ multiplex PCR; TCRdb lists only in-frame clones, some missing. The sample records more than 250,000 clones, roughly 86% being singletons. Sequencing was performed on peripheral blood. These receptors all stem from a woman aged 30 to 39 who had recovered from COVID-19.

The chain links TRBV7-9 to TRBJ2-1; 11 nucleotides line up with TRBD2. The CDR3 runs 17 residues. Germline trimming cut 5 bases from V and 2 bases from J; bases unmatched to any gene: 8. In germline, CDR1 is SEHNR, CDR2 FQNEAQ (reference sequence). CDR3 residues: CASSQLAGVRAYNEQFF. In DNA, the CDR3 is TGTGCCAGCAGCCAACTAGCGGGAGTAAGGGCCTACAATGAGCAGTTCTTC.

The chain couples TRBV3-1 (or the pseudogene TRBV3-2) to TRBJ1-1; the D is unclear. CDR1 and CDR2 from the germline V gene are LGHDT and YNNKEL (reference sequence). Deletions cut 1 base from V and 5 bases from J, with 8 bases between. This CDR3 has 13 amino acids. The CDR3 bases are TGTGCCAGCAGCCAAGGGCCAGGAACTGAAGCTTTCTTT. It is translated as CASSQGPGTEAFF.